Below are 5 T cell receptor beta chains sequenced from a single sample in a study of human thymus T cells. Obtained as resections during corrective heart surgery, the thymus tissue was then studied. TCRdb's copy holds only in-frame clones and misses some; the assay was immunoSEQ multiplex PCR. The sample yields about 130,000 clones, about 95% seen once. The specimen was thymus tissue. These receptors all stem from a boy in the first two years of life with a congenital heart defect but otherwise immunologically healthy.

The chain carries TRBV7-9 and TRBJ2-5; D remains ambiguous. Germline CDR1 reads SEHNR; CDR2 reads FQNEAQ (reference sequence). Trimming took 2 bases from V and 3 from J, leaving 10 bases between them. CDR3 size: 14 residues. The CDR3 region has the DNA TGTGCCAGCAGCTTACGTCCCCTGGAAGAGACCCAGTACTTC. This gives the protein CASSLRPLEETQYF.

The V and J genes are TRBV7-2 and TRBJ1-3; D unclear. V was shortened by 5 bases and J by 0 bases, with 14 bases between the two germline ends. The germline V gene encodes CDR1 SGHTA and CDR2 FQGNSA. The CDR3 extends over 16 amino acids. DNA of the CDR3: TGTGCCAGCAGCCCAGAAAGTGCCACCTCTGGAAACACCATATATTTT. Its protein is CASSPESATSGNTIYF.

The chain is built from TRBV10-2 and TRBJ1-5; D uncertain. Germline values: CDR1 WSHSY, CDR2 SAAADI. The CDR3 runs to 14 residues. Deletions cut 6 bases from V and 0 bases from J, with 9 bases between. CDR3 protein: CASSPSHSNQPQHF. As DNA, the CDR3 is TGCGCCAGCAGCCCCTCTCATAGCAATCAGCCCCAGCATTTT.

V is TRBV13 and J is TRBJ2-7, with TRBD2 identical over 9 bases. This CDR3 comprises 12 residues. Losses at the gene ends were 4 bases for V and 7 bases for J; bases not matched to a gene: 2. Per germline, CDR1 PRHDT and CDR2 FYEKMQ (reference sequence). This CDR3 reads CASSSTSGEQYF. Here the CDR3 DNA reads TGTGCCAGCAGCTCGACTAGCGGAGAGCAGTACTTC.

CDR3 DNA: TGTGCCAGCAAATTAGCGGGGGAGGGAGAGACCCAGTACTTC. The encoded protein is CASKLAGEGETQYF. The chain carries TRBV6-5 and TRBJ2-5; 9 nucleotides align to TRBD2. V shed 7 bases and J 4 bases; nucleotides not matched to a gene: 7. This CDR3 contains 14 residues. CDR1 is MNHEY and CDR2 is SVGAGI in the germline V gene.